This entry lists 7 T cell receptor beta chains sequenced from one sample in a study of T cell repertoires in cytomegalovirus infection. TCRdb called the reads again in MiXCR, with one record for every CDR3 protein. This sample has 700,000 to 950,000 distinct CDR3 sequences, with approximately 32% found just once. These receptors have no identified antigens. This material consisted of cultured CD8+ T cells from PBMCs, taken from culture after CMV antigen stimulation. The source of these receptors is a human donor in good health (CMV status not recorded). Some clones in this sample may be carry-over from other donors' samples.

This clonotype was recorded at least ten times. V is TRBV12-3 or TRBV12-4 and J is TRBJ2-5, with D perhaps being TRBD1 or TRBD2 (5 bases each). Trimming removed 6 bases from V and 4 bases from J, with 15 bases in between. This CDR3 comprises 14 residues. As DNA, the CDR3 is TGTGCCAGCAGACGGGGCCCCGAGGGAGAGACCCAGTACTTC. Protein product: CASRRGPEGETQYF.

This clonotype turned up a few times. The gene calls are TRBV4-3 and TRBJ2-1; D not resolved. CDR3 length equals 12 residues. Deletions cut 1 base from V and 8 bases from J, with 6 bases between. Germline CDR1 LGHNA, CDR2 YSLEER. The CDR3 loop is CASSQVAHEQFF. CDR3 nucleotides: TGCGCCAGCAGCCAAGTCGCCCATGAGCAGTTCTTC.

This clonotype turned up a few times. The J gene is TRBJ2-7, the V gene TRBV7-9; D is perhaps TRBD1 (6 bases). V was shortened by 0 bases and J by 3 bases, with 21 bases between the two germline ends. The germline CDR1 and CDR2 sequences are SEHNR and FQNEAQ (reference sequence). This CDR3 spans 18 amino acids. CDR3 residues: CASSLAEIQGPECYEQYV. The CDR3 nucleotides are TGTGCCAGCAGCTTAGCCGAGATACAGGGACCTGAATGCTACGAGCAGTACGTC.

Here the CDR3 reads CAISEWNPGQGNGQRNYGYTF. The CDR3 DNA reads as TGTGCCATCAGTGAGTGGAATCCGGGACAGGGAAACGGGCAACGAAACTATGGCTACACCTTC. V gene TRBV10-3 combines with J gene TRBJ1-2; 9 nucleotides agree with TRBD1. CDR1 is ENHRY, CDR2 SYGVKD, per germline. After removal of 1 base from V and 2 bases from J, the junction contained 20 bases not matched to a gene. This CDR3 has 21 amino acids.

The chain uses TRBV27 and TRBJ1-1; D perhaps matches TRBD1 (5 bases). The CDR3 is 16 amino acids. CDR1 is MNHEY, CDR2 SMNVEV, per germline (reference sequence). V lost 7 bases and J 0 bases, leaving 18 bases between the germline ends. The CDR3 DNA is TGTGCCAGCAAATCGAGGGGCCTCTCCATGAACACTGAAGCTTTCTTT. Its translation is CASKSRGLSMNTEAFF.

This clonotype came up a few times. The chain links TRBV6-1 to TRBJ2-7; 11 positions agree with TRBD2. The CDR3 is 17 residues long. J gave up 5 bases and V 3 bases, and 12 bases lay outside the gene matches. The germline V gene encodes CDR1 MNHNS and CDR2 SASEGT. CDR3 nucleotides: TGTGCCAGCAGTGAGTTATTTAGCGGGGGGGCCGGAGACGAGCAGTACGTC. Translating gives CASSELFSGGAGDEQYV.

This clonotype was recorded at least ten times. CDR3 protein: CASSSLAGELFF. CDR3 sequence (DNA): TGTGCCAGCAGTTCCCTTGCCGGGGAGCTGTTTTTT. The rearrangement uses TRBV12-3 or TRBV12-4 and TRBJ2-2; no firm D call. V dropped 4 bases and J dropped 6 bases, with 6 bases sitting between them. This CDR3 spans 12 amino acids.